Included here is one T cell receptor (beta chain) sequence, with context. Primers included in the PCR were 60 Vbeta and 13 Jbeta primers. The table came from immunoSEQ multiplex PCR; TCRdb's copy has only in-frame clones and leaves some out. Of 120,000 or so clones listed, 75% to 85% are singletons. The data derive from a study of cytomegalovirus exposure and HLA in healthy donors. The CDR3 is 19 residues long. Germline assignment: CDR1 MNHNS and CDR2 SASEGT. V was trimmed by 0 bases and J by 1 base, leaving 19 bases between them. Sequenced: PBMCs. V gene TRBV6-1 combines with J gene TRBJ2-4, with TRBD1 as a possible D gene (6 bases). This TCR derives from a woman in her forties or fifties in good health and CMV-seropositive. In DNA form, the CDR3 reads TGTGCCAGCAGTGAAGCCCCTCATAACAGGGATTCGGCCAAAAACATTCAGTACTTC. It encodes CASSEAPHNRDSAKNIQYF.